The 20 T cell receptor beta chains below come from one sample, sequenced in a study of blood T cell repertoires in COVID-19. Assay used: immunoSEQ multiplex PCR; TCRdb lists only in-frame clones, some missing. The data hold approximately 94,000 clones, with around 88% observed a single time. Sequencing was performed on peripheral blood. All receptors come from a woman between 70 and 85 years old with acute or convalescent COVID-19.

V gene TRBV2 combines with J gene TRBJ2-7; D is possibly TRBD2 (5 bases). The germline CDR1 and CDR2 sequences are SNHLY and FYNNEI. The V end was cut by 7 bases, the J end by 0 bases, with 10 bases between. CDR3 length: 13 amino acids. The CDR3 sequence: CASNGVSSYEQYF. The CDR3 coding sequence is TGTGCCAGCAACGGGGTCTCCTCCTACGAGCAGTACTTC.

The chain combines TRBV7-2 with TRBJ2-7, with unresolved D. Germline CDR1 is SGHTA and CDR2 is FQGNSA. This CDR3 contains 15 residues. V dropped 0 bases and J dropped 2 bases, with 11 bases sitting between them. CDR3 region: CASSLAGRTTYEQYF. The CDR3 nucleotides are TGTGCCAGCAGCTTAGCGGGCCGTACAACCTACGAGCAGTACTTC.

The V call is TRBV27, the J call TRBJ2-7; 7 nucleotides line up with TRBD1. The CDR3 is made up of 14 amino acids. CDR1 and CDR2 from the germline V gene are MNHEY and SMNVEV (reference sequence). J lost 0 bases, V lost 5 bases, and 4 bases had no gene match. The CDR3 is CASSPGGVSYEQYF. The CDR3 region has the DNA TGTGCCAGCAGTCCAGGGGGAGTCTCCTACGAGCAGTACTTC.

This rearrangement joins TRBV29-1 to TRBJ2-3; 11 bases match TRBD1. V dropped 4 bases and J dropped 3; count of bases not matched to a gene: 3. The germline gives CDR1 SQVTM, CDR2 ANQGSEA. The CDR3 totals 14 residues. CDR3 loop: CSVAGTGGTDTQYF. The CDR3 region has the DNA TGCAGCGTTGCCGGGACAGGGGGAACAGATACGCAGTATTTT.

The V gene is TRBV27, the J gene TRBJ2-3; D is unresolved. CDR3 length: 14 residues. V lost 3 bases and J lost 4, with 11 bases in between. Germline V gene data show CDR1 as MNHEY and CDR2 as SMNVEV (reference sequence). The CDR3, as DNA: TGTGCCAGCAGTTTCTTGGCGGCAGCAGATACGCAGTATTTT. It specifies CASSFLAAADTQYF.

The CDR3 is CASSVDISGANVLTF. Written as DNA, the CDR3 is TGTGCCAGCAGCGTAGACATCTCTGGGGCCAACGTCCTGACTTTC. The chain carries TRBV9 and TRBJ2-6; D ambiguous. CDR3 length equals 15 residues. CDR1 is SGDLS and CDR2 is YYNGEE in the germline V gene. Between the trimmed V and J ends, which lost 0 bases and 0 bases, there was a span of 4 bases.

The rearrangement joins TRBV18 to TRBJ1-1, with D maybe TRBD1 (6 bases). This CDR3 has 13 amino acids. Germline V CDR1 and CDR2: KGHSH, LQKENI. V lost 1 base and J 6 bases, leaving 9 bases between the germline ends. Here the CDR3 DNA reads TGTGCCAGCTCACCACAGGGGGTGTCTGAAGCTTTCTTT. It translates to CASSPQGVSEAFF.

The chain links TRBV28 to TRBJ2-1; D remains unclear. Germline lookup yields CDR1 MDHEN and CDR2 SYDVKM. This CDR3 spans 11 amino acids. The V end lost 3 bases, the J end lost 10 bases, and 7 bases lay between the germline ends. The CDR3 sequence is CASSFSYEQFF. Written as DNA, the CDR3 is TGTGCCAGCAGTTTTAGTTACGAGCAGTTCTTC.

V and J are TRBV24-1 and TRBJ2-1, with 7 bases identical to TRBD2. The germline V gene encodes CDR1 KGHDR and CDR2 SFDVKD. This CDR3 is built from 17 residues. The junction had 8 bases not matched to a gene; V was cut back by 4 bases and J by 0 bases. This chain's CDR3 is CATSEAGTTFSYNEQFF. The DNA for the CDR3 is TGTGCCACCAGTGAGGCGGGGACTACATTCTCCTACAATGAGCAGTTCTTC.

The rearrangement joins TRBV7-3 to TRBJ2-1; TRBD2 matches at 9 bases. Germline values: CDR1 SGHTA, CDR2 FQGTGA. CDR3 length: 15 residues. The trim removed 3 bases at V and 5 bases at J, leaving 5 bases unmatched. The CDR3 nucleotides are TGTGCCAGCAGCTTTCTGAGCGGGGGGAACAATGAGCAGTTCTTC. It codes for CASSFLSGGNNEQFF.

The chain has TRBV9 and TRBJ1-5, with 11 bases lining up with TRBD1. Germline V gene lookup returns CDR1 SGDLS and CDR2 YYNGEE. The trim removed 0 bases at V and 6 bases at J, leaving 5 bases unmatched. The CDR3 runs to 16 residues. This chain's CDR3 is CASSVGGDRGSQPQHF. CDR3 nucleotide sequence: TGTGCCAGCAGCGTAGGAGGGGACAGGGGGTCTCAGCCCCAGCATTTT. Drawing the rest from reference TRBV9 and TRBJ1-5, the complete variable domain is DSGVTQTPKHLITATGQRVTLRCSPRSGDLSVYWYQQSLDQGLQFLIQYYNGEERAKGNILERFSAQQFPDLHSELNLSSLELGDSALYFCASSVGGDRGSQPQHFGDGTRLSIL.

The table lists this clone with a few counts. V usage is TRBV10-3 and J usage is TRBJ2-7; 7 nucleotides agree with TRBD1. The CDR3 extends over 15 amino acids. V was clipped by 3 bases and J by 3 bases; unmatched bases: 8. Germline V CDR1 and CDR2: ENHRY, SYGVKD. CDR3 sequence (DNA): TGTGCCATCAGTGATCGGGTTAGGGGGCTCTACGAGCAGTACTTC. Residues: CAISDRVRGLYEQYF.

This chain links TRBV6-1 with TRBJ2-7; D may be TRBD2 (7 bases). The germline V and J ends were trimmed by 2 bases and 2 bases, with 13 bases remaining between them. CDR1 is MNHNS, CDR2 SASEGT, per germline. The length of the CDR3 is 15 residues. This chain's CDR3 is CASSEFRGAPYEQYF. CDR3 in DNA: TGTGCCAGCAGTGAATTCCGGGGGGCCCCCTACGAGCAGTACTTC.

This clone was picked up one time. This chain connects TRBV4-1 to TRBJ1-5; D remains ambiguous. CDR1 is MGHRA and CDR2 is YSYEKL in the germline V gene. CDR3 length: 16 amino acids. V dropped 0 bases and J dropped 7 bases, with 16 bases sitting between them. The CDR3 reads CASSQERSLGGQPQHF. As DNA, the CDR3 is TGCGCCAGCAGCCAAGAAAGGAGCCTGGGTGGGCAGCCCCAGCATTTT.

The V call is TRBV6-4, the J call TRBJ1-1; 7 bases match TRBD1. V was pared by 0 bases and J by 5 bases, with 3 bases of the junction left unmatched. Per the germline V gene, CDR1 is MRHNA and CDR2 is SNTAGT. The CDR3 spans 14 residues. This CDR3 is CASSDSDRATEAFF. In DNA form, the CDR3 reads TGTGCCAGCAGTGACTCTGACAGGGCGACTGAAGCTTTCTTT.

The V and J genes are TRBV18 and TRBJ1-5, with no clear D. In germline, CDR1 is KGHSH, CDR2 LQKENI. CDR3 size: 14 residues. Trimming removed 3 bases at V and 8 bases at J, with 14 bases between. Here the CDR3 reads CASSPQKRVEPQHF. CDR3 in DNA: TGTGCCAGCTCACCCCAAAAGCGCGTCGAGCCCCAGCATTTT.

The chain has TRBV6-6 and TRBJ2-1; 7 bases agree with TRBD1. Per the germline V gene, CDR1 is MNHNY and CDR2 is SVGAGI (reference sequence). The length of the CDR3 is 12 residues. V lost 6 bases, J lost 10 bases, and 6 bases stayed unmatched. The CDR3 nucleotides are TGTGCCAGCAGCCCCGGGACAGAGGAGCAGTTCTTC. It specifies CASSPGTEEQFF.

This sequence joins TRBV12-3 or TRBV12-4 and TRBJ2-7, with 8 positions matching TRBD1. The length of the CDR3 is 13 residues. The junction had 5 bases not matched to a gene; V was cut back by 6 bases and J by 4 bases. The CDR3 protein is CASRNGQGYEQYF. The CDR3 nucleotides read TGTGCCAGCAGGAACGGACAGGGATACGAGCAGTACTTC.

The gene calls are TRBV10-3 and TRBJ2-3, with D unclear. Germline assignment: CDR1 ENHRY and CDR2 SYGVKD. The V gene lost 4 bases and the J gene lost 2 bases, with 7 bases spanning the gap. The length of the CDR3 is 13 residues. The CDR3 is CAISGGITDTQYF. DNA of the CDR3: TGTGCCATCAGTGGTGGCATCACAGATACGCAGTATTTT.

The table lists this clone with a count of one. The chain combines TRBV19 with TRBJ2-1, with D perhaps TRBD2 (5 bases). V shed 7 bases and J shed 10 bases, with 17 bases lying between them. Germline V gene data show CDR1 as LNHDA and CDR2 as SQIVND (reference sequence). The CDR3 runs 13 residues. CDR3 sequence (DNA): TGTGCCAGTATCCAAAGGACTGGAACAGAGCAGTTCTTC. Translation: CASIQRTGTEQFF.